The clone carrying this TCR beta chain was detected only once. This specimen belongs to a study of blood T cell repertoires in COVID-19. Seattle enrolled patients during active infection and tracked them longitudinally. The CDR3 extends over 14 amino acids. After removal of 4 bases from V and 8 bases from J, the junction contained 5 bases not matched to a gene. Germline V gene sequence: CDR1 SGDLS, CDR2 YYNGEE. In the original analysis: For nucleated cells, counts were estimated from reference gene primer amplification. Some clones are missing from TCRdb's copy, which holds only in-frame ones; the method was immunoSEQ multiplex PCR. The D gene and trimming were derived from the DNA, and the V and J assignments and clone size from that table. The sample includes approximately 260,000 clones, nearly 90% of them seen just once.

The rearrangement uses TRBV9 and TRBJ2-3; 12 nucleotides line up with TRBD1. The sequence was obtained from a woman aged 60-70 years with COVID-19, enrolled during active disease. The sequenced sample consisted of peripheral blood. The CDR3 region is CASSRDRGQSTQYF. The DNA of the CDR3 is TGTGCCAGCAGCCGGGACAGGGGGCAAAGTACGCAGTATTTT.